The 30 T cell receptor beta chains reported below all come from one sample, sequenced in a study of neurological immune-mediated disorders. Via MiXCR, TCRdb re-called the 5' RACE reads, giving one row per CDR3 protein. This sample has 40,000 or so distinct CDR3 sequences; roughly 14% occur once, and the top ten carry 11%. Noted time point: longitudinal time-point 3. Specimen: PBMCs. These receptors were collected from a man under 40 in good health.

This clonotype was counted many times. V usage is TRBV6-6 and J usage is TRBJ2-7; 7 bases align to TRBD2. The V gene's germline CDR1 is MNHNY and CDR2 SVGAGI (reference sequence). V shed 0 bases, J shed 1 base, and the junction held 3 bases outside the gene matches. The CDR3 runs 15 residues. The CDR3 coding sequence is TGTGCCAGCAGTTACTCCGCGGGAGTATCCTACGAGCAGTACTTC. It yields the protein CASSYSAGVSYEQYF.

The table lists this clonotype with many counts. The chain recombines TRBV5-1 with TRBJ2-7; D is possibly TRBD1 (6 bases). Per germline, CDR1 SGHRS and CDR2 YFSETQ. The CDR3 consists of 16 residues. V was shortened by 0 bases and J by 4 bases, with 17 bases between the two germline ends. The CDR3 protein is CASSLAGANMGYEQYF. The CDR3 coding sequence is TGCGCCAGCAGCTTGGCAGGGGCAAATATGGGATACGAGCAGTACTTC.

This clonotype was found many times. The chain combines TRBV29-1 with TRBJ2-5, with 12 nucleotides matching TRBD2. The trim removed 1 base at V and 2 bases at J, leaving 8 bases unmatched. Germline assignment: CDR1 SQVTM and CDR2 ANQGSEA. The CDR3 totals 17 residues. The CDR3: CSVEGRASGRGQETQYF. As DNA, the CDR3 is TGCAGCGTTGAAGGGCGGGCTAGCGGGAGGGGTCAAGAGACCCAGTACTTC.

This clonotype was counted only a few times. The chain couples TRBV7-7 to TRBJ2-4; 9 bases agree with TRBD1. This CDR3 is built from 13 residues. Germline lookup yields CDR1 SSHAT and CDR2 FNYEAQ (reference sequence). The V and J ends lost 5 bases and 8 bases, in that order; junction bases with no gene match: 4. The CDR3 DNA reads TGTGCCAGCAGCCTCGACAGGGGGGACATTCAGTACTTC. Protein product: CASSLDRGDIQYF.

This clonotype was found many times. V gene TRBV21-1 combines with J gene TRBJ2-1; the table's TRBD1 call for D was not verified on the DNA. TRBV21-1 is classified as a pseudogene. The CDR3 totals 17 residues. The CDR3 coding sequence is TGTGCCAGCAGCAATCAACACCGGGACAGGGGGTACAATGAGCAGTTCTTC. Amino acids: CASSNQHRDRGYNEQFF.

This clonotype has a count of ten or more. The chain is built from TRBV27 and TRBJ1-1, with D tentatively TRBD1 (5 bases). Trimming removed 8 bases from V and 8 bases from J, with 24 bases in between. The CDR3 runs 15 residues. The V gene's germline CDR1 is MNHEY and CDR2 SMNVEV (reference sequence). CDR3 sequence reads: CASSPAGTQKTEAFF. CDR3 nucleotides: TGTGCCAGCTCTCCGGCAGGGACCCAGAAAACCGAAGCTTTCTTT.

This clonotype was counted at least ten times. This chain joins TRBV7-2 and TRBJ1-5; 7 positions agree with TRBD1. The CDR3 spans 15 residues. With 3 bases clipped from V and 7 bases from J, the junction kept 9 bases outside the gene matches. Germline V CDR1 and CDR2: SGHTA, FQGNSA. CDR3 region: CASSLQQGGGQPQHF. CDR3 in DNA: TGTGCCAGCAGCTTGCAGCAGGGGGGAGGACAGCCCCAGCATTTT.

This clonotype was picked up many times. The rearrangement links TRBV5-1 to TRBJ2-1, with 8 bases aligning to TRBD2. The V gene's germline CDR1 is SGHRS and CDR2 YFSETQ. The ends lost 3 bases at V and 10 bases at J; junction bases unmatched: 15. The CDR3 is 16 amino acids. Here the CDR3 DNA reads TGCGCCAGCAGCTCCCTCTTCGGGAGGGCCGACCAGGAGCAGTTCTTC. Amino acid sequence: CASSSLFGRADQEQFF.

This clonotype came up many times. CDR3: CSARVDRGLSSGNTIYF. CDR3 coding DNA: TGCAGTGCTAGAGTGGACAGGGGGCTAAGCTCTGGAAACACCATATATTTT. The chain is built from TRBV20-1 and TRBJ1-3; 11 nucleotides agree with TRBD1. Germline CDR1 DFQATT, CDR2 SNEGSKA (reference sequence). The CDR3 spans 17 residues. V lost 1 base and J lost 0; bases outside the gene matches: 5.

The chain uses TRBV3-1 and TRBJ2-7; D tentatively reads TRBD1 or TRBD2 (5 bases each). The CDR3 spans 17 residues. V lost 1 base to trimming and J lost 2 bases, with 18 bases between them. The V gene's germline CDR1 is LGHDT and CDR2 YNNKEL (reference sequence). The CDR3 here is CASSQGLEGPFAYEQYF. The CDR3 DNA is TGTGCCAGCAGCCAAGGGTTAGAGGGACCCTTCGCCTACGAGCAGTACTTC.

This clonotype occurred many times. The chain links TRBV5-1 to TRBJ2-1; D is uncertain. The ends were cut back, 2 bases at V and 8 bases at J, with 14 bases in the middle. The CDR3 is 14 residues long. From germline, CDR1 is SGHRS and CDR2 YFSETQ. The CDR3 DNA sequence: TGCGCCAGCAGCTTCCGGGTCGCTACGGATGAGCAGTTCTTC. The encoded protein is CASSFRVATDEQFF.

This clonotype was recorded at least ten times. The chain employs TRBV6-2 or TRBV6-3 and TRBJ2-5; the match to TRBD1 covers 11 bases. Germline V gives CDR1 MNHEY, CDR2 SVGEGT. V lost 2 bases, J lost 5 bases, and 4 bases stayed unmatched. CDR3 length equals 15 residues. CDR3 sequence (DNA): TGTGCCAGCAGTTACGGACAGGGGGCCTGGGAGACCCAGTACTTC. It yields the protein CASSYGQGAWETQYF.

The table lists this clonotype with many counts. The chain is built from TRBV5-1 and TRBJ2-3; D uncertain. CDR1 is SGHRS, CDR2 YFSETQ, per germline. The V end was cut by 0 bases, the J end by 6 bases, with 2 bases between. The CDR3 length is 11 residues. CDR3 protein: CASSLVDTQYF. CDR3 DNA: TGCGCCAGCAGCTTGGTGGATACGCAGTATTTT.

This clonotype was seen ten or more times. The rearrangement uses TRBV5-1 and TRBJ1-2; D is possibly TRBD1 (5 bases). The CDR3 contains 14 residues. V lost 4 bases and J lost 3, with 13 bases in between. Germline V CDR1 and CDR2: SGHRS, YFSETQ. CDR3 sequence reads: CASSLRDADYGYTF. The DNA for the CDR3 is TGCGCCAGCAGCCTCCGGGACGCAGACTATGGCTACACCTTC.

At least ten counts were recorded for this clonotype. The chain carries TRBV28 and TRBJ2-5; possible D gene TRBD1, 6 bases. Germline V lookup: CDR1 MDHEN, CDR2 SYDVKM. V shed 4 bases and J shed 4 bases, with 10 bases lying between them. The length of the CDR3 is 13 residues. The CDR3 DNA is TGTGCCAGCAGTTATACAGGGACAGAGACCCAGTACTTC. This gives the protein CASSYTGTETQYF.

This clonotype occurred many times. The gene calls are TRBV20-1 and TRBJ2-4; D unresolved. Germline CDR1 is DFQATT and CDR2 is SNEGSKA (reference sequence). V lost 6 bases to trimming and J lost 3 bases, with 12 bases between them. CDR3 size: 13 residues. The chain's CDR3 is CSAWASFKNIQYF. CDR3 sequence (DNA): TGCAGTGCATGGGCAAGCTTCAAAAACATTCAGTACTTC.

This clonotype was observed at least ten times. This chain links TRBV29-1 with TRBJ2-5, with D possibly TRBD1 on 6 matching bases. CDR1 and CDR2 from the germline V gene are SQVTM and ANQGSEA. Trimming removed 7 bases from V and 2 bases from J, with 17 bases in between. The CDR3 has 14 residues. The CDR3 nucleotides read TGCAGCGCTGGGGGCCAGCGGTCACAAGAGACCCAGTACTTC. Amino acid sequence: CSAGGQRSQETQYF.

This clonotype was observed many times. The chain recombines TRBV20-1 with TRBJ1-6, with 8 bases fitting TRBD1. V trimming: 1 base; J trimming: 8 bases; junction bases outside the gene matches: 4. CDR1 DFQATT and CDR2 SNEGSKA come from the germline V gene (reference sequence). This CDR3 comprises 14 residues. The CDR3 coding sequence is TGCAGTGCTAGAGCAGGGGGCCGTGATTCACCCCTCCACTTT. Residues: CSARAGGRDSPLHF.

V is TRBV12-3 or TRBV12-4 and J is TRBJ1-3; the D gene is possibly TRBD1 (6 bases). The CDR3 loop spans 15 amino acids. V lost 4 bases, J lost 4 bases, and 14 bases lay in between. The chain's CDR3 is CASSSKGGAGNTIYF. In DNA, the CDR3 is TGTGCCAGCAGTTCCAAGGGGGGCGCGGGAAACACCATATATTTT.

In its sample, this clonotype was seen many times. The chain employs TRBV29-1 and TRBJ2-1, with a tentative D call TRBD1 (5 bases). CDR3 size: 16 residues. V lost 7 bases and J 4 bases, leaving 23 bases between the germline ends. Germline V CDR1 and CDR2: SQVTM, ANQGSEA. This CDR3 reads CSDLAPDRPIYNEQFF. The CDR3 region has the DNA TGCAGCGACCTTGCCCCCGACAGACCGATTTACAATGAGCAGTTCTTC.

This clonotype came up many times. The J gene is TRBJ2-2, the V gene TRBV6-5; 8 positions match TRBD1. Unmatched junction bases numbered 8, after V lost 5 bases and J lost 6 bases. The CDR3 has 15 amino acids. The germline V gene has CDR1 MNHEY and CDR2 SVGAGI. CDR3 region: CASSPATGAAGELFF. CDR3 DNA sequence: TGTGCCAGCAGTCCCGCGACAGGGGCTGCCGGGGAGCTGTTTTTT.

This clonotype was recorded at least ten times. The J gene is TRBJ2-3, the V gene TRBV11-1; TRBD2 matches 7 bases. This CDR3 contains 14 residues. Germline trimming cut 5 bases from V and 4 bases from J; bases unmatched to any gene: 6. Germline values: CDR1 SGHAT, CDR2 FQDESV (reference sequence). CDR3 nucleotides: TGTGCCAGCAGCCCCCGACTAGCAGCAGATACGCAGTATTTT. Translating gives CASSPRLAADTQYF.

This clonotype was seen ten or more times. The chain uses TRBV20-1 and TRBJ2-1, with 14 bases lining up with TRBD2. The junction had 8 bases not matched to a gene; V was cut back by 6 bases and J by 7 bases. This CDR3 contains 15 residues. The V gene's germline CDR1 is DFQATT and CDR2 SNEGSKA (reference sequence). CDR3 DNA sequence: TGCAGTGCCGAAGGACTAGCGGGAGGAATGAATGAGCAGTTCTTC. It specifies CSAEGLAGGMNEQFF.

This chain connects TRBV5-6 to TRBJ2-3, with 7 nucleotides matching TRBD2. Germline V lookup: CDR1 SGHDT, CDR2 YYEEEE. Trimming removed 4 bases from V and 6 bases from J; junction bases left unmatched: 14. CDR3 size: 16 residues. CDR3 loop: CASSRTSSSFWDTQYF. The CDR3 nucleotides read TGTGCCAGCAGCCGGACTAGTTCCTCGTTTTGGGATACGCAGTATTTT.

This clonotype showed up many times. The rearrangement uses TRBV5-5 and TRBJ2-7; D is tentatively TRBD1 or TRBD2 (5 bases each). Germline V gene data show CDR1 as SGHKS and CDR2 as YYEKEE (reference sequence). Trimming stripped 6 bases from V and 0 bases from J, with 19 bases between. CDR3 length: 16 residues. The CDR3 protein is CASNPGAGFGSYEQYF. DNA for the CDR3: TGTGCCAGCAACCCCGGGGCAGGGTTCGGCTCCTACGAGCAGTACTTC.

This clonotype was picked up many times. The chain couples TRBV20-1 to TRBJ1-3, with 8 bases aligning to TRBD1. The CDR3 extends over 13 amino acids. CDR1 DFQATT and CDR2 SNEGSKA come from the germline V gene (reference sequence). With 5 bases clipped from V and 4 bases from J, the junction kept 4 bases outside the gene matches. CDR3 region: CSAPGQGGNTIYF. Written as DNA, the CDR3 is TGCAGTGCTCCTGGACAGGGAGGAAACACCATATATTTT.

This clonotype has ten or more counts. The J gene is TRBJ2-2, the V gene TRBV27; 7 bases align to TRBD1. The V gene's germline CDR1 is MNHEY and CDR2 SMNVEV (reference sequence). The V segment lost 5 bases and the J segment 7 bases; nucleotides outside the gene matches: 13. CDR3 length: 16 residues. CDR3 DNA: TGTGCCAGCAGTCTGGGACAGCCCGGCAGGGGCGGGGAGCTGTTTTTT. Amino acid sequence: CASSLGQPGRGGELFF.

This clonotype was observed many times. CDR3 loop: CASSPIRPPLRNTEAFF. The DNA for the CDR3 is TGTGCCAGCAGTCCAATAAGACCCCCCCTCCGGAACACTGAAGCTTTCTTT. V is TRBV7-2 and J is TRBJ1-1; D unclear. Trimming removed 6 bases from V and 1 base from J, with 21 bases in between. The V gene's germline CDR1 is SGHTA and CDR2 FQGNSA. The CDR3 is 17 amino acids.

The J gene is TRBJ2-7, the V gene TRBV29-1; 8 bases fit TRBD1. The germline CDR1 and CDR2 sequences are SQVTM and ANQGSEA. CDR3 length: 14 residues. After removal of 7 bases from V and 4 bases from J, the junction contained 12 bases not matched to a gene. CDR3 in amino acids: CSALGGQGAYEQYF. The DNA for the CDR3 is TGCAGCGCACTCGGCGGGCAGGGGGCTTACGAGCAGTACTTC.

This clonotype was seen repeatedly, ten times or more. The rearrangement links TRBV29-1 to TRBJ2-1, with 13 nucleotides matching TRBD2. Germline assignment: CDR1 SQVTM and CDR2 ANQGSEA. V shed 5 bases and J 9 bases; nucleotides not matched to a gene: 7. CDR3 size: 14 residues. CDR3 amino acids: CSVYPGTSGIEQFF. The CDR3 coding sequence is TGCAGCGTTTATCCCGGGACTAGCGGGATTGAGCAGTTCTTC.